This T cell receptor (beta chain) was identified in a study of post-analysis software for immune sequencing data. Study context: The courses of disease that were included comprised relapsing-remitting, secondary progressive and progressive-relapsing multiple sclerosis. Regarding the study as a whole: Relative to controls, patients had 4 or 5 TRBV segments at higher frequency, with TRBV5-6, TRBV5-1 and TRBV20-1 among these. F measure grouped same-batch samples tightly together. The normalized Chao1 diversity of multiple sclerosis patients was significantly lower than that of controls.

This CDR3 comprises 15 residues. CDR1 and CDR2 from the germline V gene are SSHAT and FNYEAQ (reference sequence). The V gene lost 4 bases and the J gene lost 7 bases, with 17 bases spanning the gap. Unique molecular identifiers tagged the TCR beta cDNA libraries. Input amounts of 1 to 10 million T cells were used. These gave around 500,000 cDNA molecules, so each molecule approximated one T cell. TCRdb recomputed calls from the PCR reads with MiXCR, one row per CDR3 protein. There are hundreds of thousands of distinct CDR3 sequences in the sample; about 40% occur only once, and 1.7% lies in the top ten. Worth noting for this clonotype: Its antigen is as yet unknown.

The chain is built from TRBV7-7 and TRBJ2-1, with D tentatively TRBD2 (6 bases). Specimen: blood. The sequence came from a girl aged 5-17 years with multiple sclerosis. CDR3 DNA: TGTGCCAGCAGCTCCCGCGGGGCCCCCGGGAATGAGCAGTTCTTC. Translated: CASSSRGAPGNEQFF.